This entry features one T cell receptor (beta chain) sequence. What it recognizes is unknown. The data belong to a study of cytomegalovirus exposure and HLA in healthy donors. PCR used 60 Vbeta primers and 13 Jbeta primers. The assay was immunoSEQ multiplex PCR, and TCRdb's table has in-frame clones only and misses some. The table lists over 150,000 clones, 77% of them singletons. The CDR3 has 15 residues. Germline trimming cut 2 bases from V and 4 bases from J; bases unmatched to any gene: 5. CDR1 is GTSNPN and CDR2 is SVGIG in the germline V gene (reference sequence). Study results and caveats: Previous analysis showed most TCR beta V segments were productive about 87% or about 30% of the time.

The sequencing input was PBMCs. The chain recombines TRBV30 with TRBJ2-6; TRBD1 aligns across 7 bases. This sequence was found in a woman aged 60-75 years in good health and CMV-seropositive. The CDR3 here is CAWSKRGRGANVLTF. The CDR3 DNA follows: TGTGCCTGGAGTAAGAGGGGGCGCGGGGCCAACGTCCTGACTTTC.